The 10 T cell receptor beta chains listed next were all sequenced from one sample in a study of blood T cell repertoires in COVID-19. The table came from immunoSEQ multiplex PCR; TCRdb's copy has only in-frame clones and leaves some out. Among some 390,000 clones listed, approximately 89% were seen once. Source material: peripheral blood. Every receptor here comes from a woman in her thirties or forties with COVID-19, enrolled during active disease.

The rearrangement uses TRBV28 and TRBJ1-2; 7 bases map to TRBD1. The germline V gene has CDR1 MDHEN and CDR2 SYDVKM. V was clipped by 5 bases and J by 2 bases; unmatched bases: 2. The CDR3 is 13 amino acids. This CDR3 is CASSLQGNYGYTF. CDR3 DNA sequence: TGTGCCAGCAGTCTACAGGGGAACTATGGCTACACCTTC.

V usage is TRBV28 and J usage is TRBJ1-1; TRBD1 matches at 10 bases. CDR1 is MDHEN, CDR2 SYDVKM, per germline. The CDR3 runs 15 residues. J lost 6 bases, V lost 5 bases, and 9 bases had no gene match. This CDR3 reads CASSRLSGTGAEAFF. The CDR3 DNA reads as TGTGCCAGCAGTCGACTCTCCGGGACAGGGGCTGAAGCTTTCTTT.

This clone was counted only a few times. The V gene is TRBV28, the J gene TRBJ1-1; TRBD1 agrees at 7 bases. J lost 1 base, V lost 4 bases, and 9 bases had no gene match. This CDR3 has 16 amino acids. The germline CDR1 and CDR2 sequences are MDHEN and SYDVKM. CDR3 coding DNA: TGTGCCAGCAGTTCCTCCGGGACAGCTAAGAACACTGAAGCTTTCTTT. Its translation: CASSSSGTAKNTEAFF. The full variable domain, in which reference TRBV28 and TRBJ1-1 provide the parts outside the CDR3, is DVKVTQSSRYLVKRTGEKVFLECVQDMDHENMFWYRQDPGLGLRLIYFSYDVKMKEKGDIPEGYSVSREKKERFSLILESASTNQTSMYLCASSSSGTAKNTEAFFGQGTRLTVV.

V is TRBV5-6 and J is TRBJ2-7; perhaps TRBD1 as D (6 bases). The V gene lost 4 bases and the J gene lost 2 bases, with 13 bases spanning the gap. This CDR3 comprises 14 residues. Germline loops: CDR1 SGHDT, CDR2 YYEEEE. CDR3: CASSAPGQTYEQYF. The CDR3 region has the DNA TGTGCCAGCAGCGCCCCGGGACAAACCTACGAGCAGTACTTC. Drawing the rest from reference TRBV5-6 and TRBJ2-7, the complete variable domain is DAGVTQSPTHLIKTRGQQVTLRCSPKSGHDTVSWYQQALGQGPQFIFQYYEEEERQRGNFPDRFSGHQFPNYSSELNVNALLLGDSALYLCASSAPGQTYEQYFGPGTRLTVT.

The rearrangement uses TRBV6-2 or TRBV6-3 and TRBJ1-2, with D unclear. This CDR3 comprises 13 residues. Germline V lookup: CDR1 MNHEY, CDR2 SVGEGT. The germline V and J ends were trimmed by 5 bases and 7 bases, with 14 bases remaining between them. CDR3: CASSHLSGSGYTF. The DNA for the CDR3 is TGTGCCAGCAGTCACCTTTCGGGAAGTGGCTACACCTTC.

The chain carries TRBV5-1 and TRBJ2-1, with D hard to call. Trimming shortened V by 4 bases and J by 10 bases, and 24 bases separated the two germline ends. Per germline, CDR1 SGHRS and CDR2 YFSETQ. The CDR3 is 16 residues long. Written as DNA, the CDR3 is TGCGCCAGCAGCCACCGACGACAAAATCCACAAGGCGAGCAGTTCTTC. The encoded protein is CASSHRRQNPQGEQFF.

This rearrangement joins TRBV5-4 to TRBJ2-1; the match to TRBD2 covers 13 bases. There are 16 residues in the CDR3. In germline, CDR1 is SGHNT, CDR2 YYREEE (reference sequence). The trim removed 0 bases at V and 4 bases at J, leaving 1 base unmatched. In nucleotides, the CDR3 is TGTGCCAGCAGCTTGGGGGGACTAGCGGGGTACAATGAGCAGTTCTTC. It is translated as CASSLGGLAGYNEQFF.

The CDR3 coding sequence is TGTGCCAGTGCTGGACAGGAAAGCTATGGCTACACCTTC. Protein product: CASAGQESYGYTF. This rearrangement joins TRBV2 to TRBJ1-2; TRBD1 matches 7 bases. Trimming removed 9 bases from V and 4 bases from J; junction bases left unmatched: 8. This CDR3 comprises 13 residues. Germline CDR1 SNHLY, CDR2 FYNNEI.

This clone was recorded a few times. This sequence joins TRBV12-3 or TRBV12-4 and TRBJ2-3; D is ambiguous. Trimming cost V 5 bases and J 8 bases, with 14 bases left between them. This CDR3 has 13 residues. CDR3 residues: CASSQTPPGTQYF. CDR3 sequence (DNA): TGTGCCAGCAGTCAAACCCCACCGGGTACGCAGTATTTT.

The CDR3 DNA sequence: TGCGCCAGCAGCCCGGACAGGGTAACTAATGAAAAACTGTTTTTT. Protein sequence: CASSPDRVTNEKLFF. The J gene is TRBJ1-4, the V gene TRBV5-1, with 8 bases that match TRBD1. The germline CDR1 and CDR2 sequences are SGHRS and YFSETQ. The ends lost 4 bases at V and 1 base at J; junction bases unmatched: 3. CDR3 length equals 15 residues.